The entry below gives a single T cell receptor beta chain sequence along with its context. V lost 4 bases, J lost 4 bases, and 18 bases stayed unmatched. Germline V gives CDR1 SGHTA, CDR2 FQGTGA. The CDR3 contains 21 residues. In the source study's methods: Amplification from reference gene primers served as the basis for estimated nucleated cell counts. TCRdb keeps only in-frame clones here, not all; method: immunoSEQ multiplex PCR. The DNA gave D and trimming, while V, J and clone size come from that table. The profile covers approximately 190,000 clones, with roughly 81% appearing a single time and 5.1% taken by the ten largest. This entry is derived from a study of blood T cell repertoires in COVID-19. Whole-study context: PBMCs, B-cell-depleted T cells, or T cells were the source of the cDNA or gDNA that made up the material.

V and J are TRBV7-3 and TRBJ2-3; the match to TRBD2 covers 15 bases. This TCR was sampled from a woman aged 70 to 79 with active or convalescent COVID-19. Material: peripheral blood. The CDR3 sequence: CASSSVTWTSGRAQIADTQYF. As DNA, the CDR3 is TGTGCCAGCAGCTCCGTAACATGGACTAGCGGGAGGGCCCAAATTGCAGATACGCAGTATTTT.